This T cell receptor beta chain was captured by sequencing in a study of blood T cell repertoires in COVID-19. Assay used: immunoSEQ multiplex PCR; TCRdb lists only in-frame clones, some missing. The sample shows some 250,000 clones, almost 85% of them seen only once. Recovered status applied to Cohort 3 donors who had two consecutive negative PCRs. It also applied to those with clearance or with symptom resolution. V was pared by 5 bases and J by 2 bases, with 3 bases of the junction left unmatched. The CDR3 consists of 13 residues. Looked up from germline, CDR1 is WSHSY and CDR2 is SAAADI. Sequenced input: PBMCs or T cells enriched from blood (not recorded which). V gene TRBV10-2 combines with J gene TRBJ2-7; TRBD1 agrees at 7 bases. The TCR sequence derives from a man in his forties or fifties who had recovered from COVID-19. This CDR3 reads CASSMGQPYEQYF. The CDR3 coding sequence is TGCGCCAGCAGTATGGGACAGCCCTACGAGCAGTACTTC.